Here is one TCR beta chain with its context. Its antigen is unidentified. The CDR3 length is 15 residues. V dropped 5 bases and J dropped 8 bases, with 18 bases sitting between them. Germline V gives CDR1 SGHTA, CDR2 FQGNSA. The sample belongs to a study of T cell repertoires in cytomegalovirus infection. Findings of the study overall: Of the TCR beta families, the public ones yielded a cumulative frequency that identified carriers of CMV plus the relevant HLA.

Via MiXCR, TCRdb re-called the reads, giving one row per CDR3 protein. Of roughly 500,000 distinct CDR3 sequences listed, about 39% are singletons. The chain employs TRBV7-2 and TRBJ1-4; possibly TRBD1 for D (6 bases). The TCR originated in a human donor in good health (CMV status not recorded). Some clones in this sample may be carry-over from other donors' samples. Sequences were derived from cultured PBMCs, sampled from culture after CMV antigen stimulation. The CDR3 loop reads CASSQWGALNEKLFF. CDR3 coding DNA: TGTGCCAGCAGCCAGTGGGGGGCTCTCAACGAAAAACTGTTTTTT.